This T cell receptor beta chain was identified during a study of OX40 agonist ivuxolimab in advanced cancers. Study findings and constraints: More expanded clones were seen, on average, in CD8+ T cells than in CD4+. At 0.1-3.0 mg/kg, partial responders had clonal expansion among the lowest observed. Low normalized T-cell clonal expansion was also seen in some nonresponders.

Using immunoSEQ multiplex PCR, the repertoire was profiled, and TCRdb retains in-frame clones only, with some absent. The profile shows tens of thousands of clones, approximately 86% of them singletons. V shed 6 bases and J 10 bases; nucleotides not matched to a gene: 11. CDR3 length: 16 residues. Looked up from germline, CDR1 is SNHLY and CDR2 is FYNNEI. Concerning this clone itself: No antigen is known for it.

The receptor's source is an adult with an advanced solid tumor such as melanoma, head and neck, liver or kidney cancer. The sample in question was CD4+ or CD8+ T cells sorted from blood, obtained in a trial of the OX40 agonist ivuxolimab. This sequence joins TRBV2 and TRBJ2-1; 14 nucleotides line up with TRBD2. The CDR3 DNA is TGTGCCAGCAGCGCGATGGGACTAGCGGGAGTCGAGGAGCAGTTCTTC. Translation gives CASSAMGLAGVEEQFF.